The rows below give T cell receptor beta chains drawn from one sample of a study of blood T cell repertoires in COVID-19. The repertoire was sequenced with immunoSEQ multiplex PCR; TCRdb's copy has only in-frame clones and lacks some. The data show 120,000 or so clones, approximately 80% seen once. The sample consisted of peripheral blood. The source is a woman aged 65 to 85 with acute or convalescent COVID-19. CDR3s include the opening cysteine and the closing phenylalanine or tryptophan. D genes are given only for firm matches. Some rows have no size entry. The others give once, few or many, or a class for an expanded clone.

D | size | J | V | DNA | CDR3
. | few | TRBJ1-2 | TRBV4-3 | TGCGCCAGCAGCCACCACAGGGTTGAAAGGGATGGCTACACCTTC | CASSHHRVERDGYTF
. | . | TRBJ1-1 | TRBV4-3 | TGCGCCAGCAGCCAAGATAGGAGGGCTGAAGCTTTCTTT | CASSQDRRAEAFF
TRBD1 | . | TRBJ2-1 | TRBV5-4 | TGTGCCAGCAGCCTAGGGGGCAGCTCCTACAATGAGCAGTTCTTC | CASSLGGSSYNEQFF
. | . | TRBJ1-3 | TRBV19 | TGTGCCAGTACTGGGAGTGCTGGAAACACCATATATTTT | CASTGSAGNTIYF
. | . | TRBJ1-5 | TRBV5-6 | TGTGCCAGCAGCGCGACTGGGAATCAGCCCCAGCATTTT | CASSATGNQPQHF
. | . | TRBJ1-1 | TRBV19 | TGTGCCAGTAGACCCAGGTCCCCGCTGAACACTGAAGCTTTCTTT | CASRPRSPLNTEAFF
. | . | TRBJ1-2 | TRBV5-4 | TGTGCCAGCAGCTTGGAAAAGGGGCTTAACTATGGCTACACCTTC | CASSLEKGLNYGYTF
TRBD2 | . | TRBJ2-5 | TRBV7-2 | TGTGCCAGCAACGGGCGGGGGAAAGAGACCCAGTACTTC | CASNGRGKETQYF
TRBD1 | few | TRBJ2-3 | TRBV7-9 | TGTGCCAGCAGCTTAGAAGGGACAGGGGTGGGAGATACGCAGTATTTT | CASSLEGTGVGDTQYF
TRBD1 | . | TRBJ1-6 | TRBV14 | TGTGCCAGCAGCAACCGACAGGGTGGGAGGTCACCCCTCCACTTT | CASSNRQGGRSPLHF
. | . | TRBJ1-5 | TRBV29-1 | TGCAGCGTCGATACAGGGTCCAATCAGCCCCAGCATTTT | CSVDTGSNQPQHF
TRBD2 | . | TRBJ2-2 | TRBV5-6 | TGTGCCAGCAGCTTTCTGGCGGGGGAGTACACCGGGGAGCTGTTTTTT | CASSFLAGEYTGELFF
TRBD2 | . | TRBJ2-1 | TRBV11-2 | TGTGCCAGCAGCTTAAGGGGCGGGGGGGCGTTAGATGAGCAGTTCTTC | CASSLRGGGALDEQFF
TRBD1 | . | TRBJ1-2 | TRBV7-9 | TGTGCCAGCAGCGTAGACAGGGTCGCGATCGGCTACACCTTC | CASSVDRVAIGYTF
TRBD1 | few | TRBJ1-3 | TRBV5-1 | TGCGCCAGCAGCCCGGGACAGGGCGGAAACACCATATATTTT | CASSPGQGGNTIYF
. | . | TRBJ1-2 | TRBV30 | TGTGCCTGGGGGGAGGTGACAGTTGGCTATGGCTACACCTTC | CAWGEVTVGYGYTF
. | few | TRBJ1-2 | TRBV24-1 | TGTGCCACCAGTTCCAGGGAAGTCGGTGGCTACACCTTC | CATSSREVGGYTF
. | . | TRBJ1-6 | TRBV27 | TGTGCCAGCCGAGGGGGTCCTTCACCCCTCCACTTT | CASRGGPSPLHF
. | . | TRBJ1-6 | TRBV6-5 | TGTGCCAGCAGTTACTCCGGAGGTCTCAATTCACCCCTCCACTTT | CASSYSGGLNSPLHF
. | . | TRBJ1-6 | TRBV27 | TGTGCCAGCAGGTACAGGGTGGAGAATTCACCCCTCCACTTT | CASRYRVENSPLHF
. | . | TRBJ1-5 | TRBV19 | TGTGCCAGTAGTATAATGACGGTCGGAGATCAGCCCCAGCATTTT | CASSIMTVGDQPQHF
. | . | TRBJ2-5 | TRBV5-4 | TGTGCCAGCAGCCACCGGGACCCAGGGAGGGAGACCCAGTACTTC | CASSHRDPGRETQYF
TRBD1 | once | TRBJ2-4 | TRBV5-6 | TGTGCCAGCAGCTTGGCCAAAGGGACAGGGGTCAACATTCAGTACTTC | CASSLAKGTGVNIQYF
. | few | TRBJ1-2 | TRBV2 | TGTGCCAGCAGTCAGATAATCGCCTATGGCTACACCTTC | CASSQIIAYGYTF
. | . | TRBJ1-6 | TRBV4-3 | TGCGCCAGCAGCCCCGGACTGGTCAATTCACCCCTCCACTTT | CASSPGLVNSPLHF
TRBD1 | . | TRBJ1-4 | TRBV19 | TGTGCCAGTAGCCTCACAGGGGCTGGAGAAAAACTGTTTTTT | CASSLTGAGEKLFF
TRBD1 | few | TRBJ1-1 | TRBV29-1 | TGCAGCGTCCTGGACAGGGGCACTGAAGCTTTCTTT | CSVLDRGTEAFF
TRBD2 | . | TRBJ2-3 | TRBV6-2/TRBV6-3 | TGTGCCAGCAGTTACACAGCGGGGTCCACAGATACGCAGTATTTT | CASSYTAGSTDTQYF